This section outlines one T cell receptor (beta chain) sequence together with its context. Only one count was recorded for this clone. There is no known antigen for this receptor. Base quality data are lacking; no much larger clone is found one base away. TCRbeta CDR3 regions were amplified from genomic DNA by means of the immunoSEQ Assay, a bias-controlled multiplex PCR. The published analysis was carried out like this. The number of nucleated cells in each sample was estimated from the amplification of reference gene primers within the assay. Sequence reads were collapsed and filtered to measure the absolute abundance of every unique TCRbeta CDR3 rearrangement. For each sample, productive Simpson clonality was calculated by taking the square root of Simpson's diversity index across productive rearrangements. TCRdb took over this immuneACCESS table, retaining in-frame rearrangements with V and J assigned. Such tables are incomplete; in checked studies, under half of the missing clones stem from an unresolved V gene, and the remainder is unexplained. The V and J calls and clone size come from that table; D and trimming were worked out from the DNA. The sample profile shows approximately 62,000 clones; more than 80% of them were found once. The ten biggest clones cover approximately 1.3% of the sample.

The collaborating institutions used their own protocols to collect whole blood in K2EDTA tubes. For TCRbeta analysis, collaborators shipped samples as frozen whole blood, isolated PBMCs, or DNA extracted from either of those sample types. This entry comes from a study of blood T cell repertoires in COVID-19 (dated by TCRdb to the early 2020s). For the wider study: The collaborator samples originated in the United States, Italy and Spain and spanned the acute and convalescent phases of COVID-19. Deeply sampled blood TCRbeta repertoires from subjects exposed to, actively infected with, or recovered from COVID-19 were included in the dataset. Where available, HLA class I and class II types were obtained from metadata supplied by the sample provider rather than from assay-based typing. The repertoires were released in a freely available public database intended as a resource for research on the immune response to SARS-CoV-2. A de-identified subject ID, COVID-19 status, age in years and sex were almost always included in the sample metadata. Samples came from the ongoing ImmuneRACE study (first 160 participants) plus 1,254 subjects from 6 global collaborators. The material from the prospective study consisted of cDNA or gDNA derived from T cells, B-cell-depleted T cells, or PBMCs. Paper-wide results and their limitations: Clinical and demographic metadata were provided uncurated, with the amount varying by source and participant.

The cysteine opens and the phenylalanine closes a CDR3 of 16 amino acids. The entry retains the CDR3 DNA only, 48 bases that are in frame from base 1. Sequences MGHRA (CDR1) and YSYEKL (CDR2) are obtained from the germline V gene. V ends up 3 bases short and J 4 bases short, with an unmatched junction base count of 9. Material for sequencing was peripheral blood. Here the chain combines TRBV4-1 and TRBJ1-3; 7 bases in between match TRBD1. The sequence derives from a man in his sixties with acute or convalescent COVID-19. The CDR3 loop reads CASSQTTGAGGNTIYF. The nucleotide sequence reads TGCGCCAGCAGCCAGACTACAGGGGCAGGGGGAAACACCATATATTTT.